This entry describes one TCR beta chain. Only a few counts were recorded for this clonotype. It has no known antigen specificity. Base qualities are not recorded, but no much larger clone differs from it by a single base. CDR1 is given as LGHNT and CDR2 as FRNRAP, both from the germline V gene. The CDR3 spans 14 residues, from the cysteine through the phenylalanine. The read is trimmed to its CDR3 DNA, 42 bases read in frame from base 1. The germline V and J ends show losses of 3 bases and 7 bases respectively, and no gene match explains 4 bases of the junction. The library was made by 5' RACE. The reads were generated on an Illumina HiSeq 2500. A second PCR of about 6 to 11 cycles was run with a J-beta primer mix and a sample-barcoded 5' primer. A template-switch 5' adaptor carrying 12 random nucleotides introduced a unique molecular identifier onto each TCR beta cDNA molecule. At least 3 million CDR3-containing paired-end reads were obtained from each sample. All of the RNA was converted into first-strand cDNA using the Mint cDNA synthesis kit, with a TRBC-specific oligonucleotide serving as the primer. Following uracil-DNA glycosylase treatment, a first 18-cycle PCR with universal primers M1SS and BC2_uni_R was performed on all cDNA. Per the original workflow: Normalization of each sample was performed by random selection of 1 million high-quality reads, each carrying a distinct molecular identifier. Instead of being binned into consensus sequences, reads with shared molecular identifiers were discarded. MiTCR, set to a Q25 quality threshold and the strictest error-elimination algorithm, was used for CDR3 identification, clonotype clustering and error correction. A nonparametric unseen species model with Euler transformation was used to estimate a lower bound on total TCR beta diversity. The public reads were reanalyzed by TCRdb: fastp trimming at Q25, MiXCR alignment, in-frame beta chains only. Every distinct CDR3 protein forms one entry, paired with its most common genes and DNA. The authors' filters were not applied to this entry. The sample table records some 750,000 distinct CDR3 sequences; around a fifth of these occur just once. In total, the top ten clones hold about 22% of the sample.

This sample is part of a study of blood T cells in healthy people across ages (dated by TCRdb to about 2015). Study-level background: In model experiments, roughly one uniquely barcoded TCR beta cDNA molecule per two T cells was captured by template switching. To track age-related changes in TCR beta repertoire diversity, the study relied on deep sequencing normalized with unique cDNA molecular identifiers. Donors were grouped into four age groups: young (average about 15 years), middle-aged (39), aged (around 56) and long-lived (around 80). To avoid experimental bias, donors of different ages were distributed randomly across sequencing lanes. For two donors (one aged 18 to 30 and one aged 80 or older), the study analyzed two additional independent replicas of 1 million unique cDNA reads from the same blood draw.

The research as a whole found: The long-lived group showed more naive CD4+ T cells, fewer expanded clones and increased TCR diversity than the aged group, suggesting age selection. Because donor CMV infection status was unknown, age-related changes in expanded clonotypes were potentially confounded. Since profiling was done on bulk unsorted PBMCs, naive and antigen-experienced compartments could not be conclusively compared. Observed TCR beta diversity correlated strongly with the percentage of naive T cells measured by flow cytometry. Estimates of total diversity based on one million sequenced T cells were considered lower bounds and underestimates. As age increased, observed TCR beta diversity per million T cells dropped in a roughly linear way, and a significant reduction was already evident by age 40.

The 35 to 40 donors, aged 6 to 90 years, were systemically healthy Caucasian individuals from Russia. Around 9.8 milliliters of peripheral blood were collected from each donor into EDTA-treated Vacutainer tubes. PBMCs were isolated by Ficoll-Paque density-gradient centrifugation, with at least 6 million obtained per sample. Total RNA, at least 6 micrograms per sample, was extracted from PBMCs with Trizol reagent. Naive CD45RAhigh/CD27high T cell percentages were measured by flow cytometry on a PBMC aliquot from every donor. This TCR derives from a man aged 65 to 79 in good health. The chain joins TRBV12-5 to TRBJ2-1, with TRBD2 identical over 9 junction bases. The specimen sequenced was blood. DNA sequence: TGTGCTAGTGGTTTTGGGACTAGCATGAATGAGCAGTTCTTC. This sequence encodes CASGFGTSMNEQFF.